A single sample gave rise to the 10 T cell receptor beta chains below, sequenced in a study of immune evolution from preneoplasia to lung adenocarcinoma. Measured with immunoSEQ multiplex PCR; TCRdb has only the in-frame clones, and not every one. The data contain around 3,500 clones, 50% of them singletons. Material for sequencing was FFPE normal lung tissue adjacent to the tumor. These receptor sequences come from a person aged 45 to 59 with lung adenocarcinoma.

The chain couples TRBV6-6 to TRBJ2-2; D gene uncertain. From germline, CDR1 is MNHNY and CDR2 SVGAGI (reference sequence). There are 12 residues in the CDR3. V gave up 3 bases and J gave up 4 bases, with 3 bases separating them. CDR3 DNA sequence: TGTGCCAGCAGTTATTCCACCGGGGAGCTGTTTTTT. Its protein product is CASSYSTGELFF.

This clone was detected only a few times. The chain recombines TRBV29-1 with TRBJ2-5; possibly TRBD1 for D (6 bases). The CDR3 extends over 13 amino acids. Germline-derived CDR1 and CDR2 are SQVTM and ANQGSEA. Trimming removed 2 bases from V and 5 bases from J, with 12 bases in between. The DNA for the CDR3 is TGCAGCGTTGAATATCAGGGGCCGGAGACCCAGTACTTC. Translating gives CSVEYQGPETQYF.

By share, this clone counts as medium-sized. The chain has TRBV6-6 and TRBJ1-5, with D uncertain. Germline-derived CDR1 and CDR2 are MNHNY and SVGAGI (reference sequence). The V end was cut by 5 bases, the J end by 7 bases, with 12 bases between. CDR3 length: 13 residues. The CDR3 DNA reads TGTGCCAGCAGTCCTGGACGGGCCCAGCCCCAGCATTTT. Its translation is CASSPGRAQPQHF.

The V call is TRBV27, the J call TRBJ1-6; D is perhaps TRBD1 (6 bases). This CDR3 spans 15 amino acids. Germline lookup yields CDR1 MNHEY and CDR2 SMNVEV (reference sequence). Trimming pared 3 bases from V and 5 bases from J, leaving 11 bases between. CDR3 nucleotides: TGTGCCAGCAGTTTCACAGGGACTGATAATTCACCCCTCCACTTT. Protein sequence: CASSFTGTDNSPLHF.

This rearrangement joins TRBV10-2 to TRBJ2-7; D gene unclear. CDR1 is WSHSY and CDR2 is SAAADI in the germline V gene. V lost 5 bases and J lost 4, with 9 bases in between. CDR3 length: 12 residues. CDR3 sequence reads: CASSWSGYEQYF. DNA for the CDR3: TGCGCCAGCAGTTGGTCTGGGTACGAGCAGTACTTC.

The chain links TRBV30 to TRBJ1-6, with D unclear. Germline CDR1 is GTSNPN and CDR2 is SVGIG (reference sequence). Trimming stripped 0 bases from V and 8 bases from J, with 5 bases between. CDR3 length: 12 residues. The CDR3 DNA follows: TGTGCCTGGAGTGTAGGAGATTCACCCCTCCACTTT. Protein: CAWSVGDSPLHF.

This chain links TRBV27 with TRBJ1-1; TRBD1 is a possible D gene (5 bases). Per the germline V gene, CDR1 is MNHEY and CDR2 is SMNVEV (reference sequence). V was trimmed by 9 bases and J by 4 bases, leaving 9 bases between them. This CDR3 spans 11 amino acids. CDR3 region: CASNGGTEAFF. The CDR3 DNA reads as TGTGCCAGTAACGGGGGCACTGAAGCTTTCTTT.

This clone was counted between two and nine times. The chain recombines TRBV7-9 with TRBJ2-1; 10 bases are shared with TRBD2. This CDR3 contains 13 residues. Losses at the gene ends were 8 bases for V and 5 bases for J; bases not matched to a gene: 3. Looked up from germline, CDR1 is SEHNR and CDR2 is FQNEAQ (reference sequence). This chain's CDR3 is CASLLAGNNEQFF. The CDR3 coding sequence is TGTGCCAGCTTACTAGCGGGGAACAATGAGCAGTTCTTC.

The chain is built from TRBV27 and TRBJ2-7, with D perhaps assigned TRBD1 or TRBD2 (5 bases each). Germline V gives CDR1 MNHEY, CDR2 SMNVEV (reference sequence). The CDR3 length is 17 residues. Trimming left V 4 bases short and J 7 bases short, with 26 bases between. The CDR3 DNA reads TGTGCCAGCAGTTCCTCGTCTCGGGGCAGGGTTTCTGAAGAGCAGTACTTC. It encodes CASSSSSRGRVSEEQYF.

This chain uses TRBV5-5 with TRBJ1-1; TRBD1 is a possible D gene (5 bases). The CDR3 sequence is 15 residues long. V gave up 2 bases and J gave up 3 bases, with 14 bases separating them. Germline CDR1 is SGHKS and CDR2 is YYEKEE (reference sequence). The chain's CDR3 is CASSFPQGQDTEAFF. CDR3 bases: TGTGCCAGCAGCTTTCCGCAGGGTCAGGACACTGAAGCTTTCTTT. Full variable domain (rest looked up from reference TRBV5-5 and TRBJ1-1): DAGVTQSPTHLIKTRGQQVTLRCSPISGHKSVSWYQQVLGQGPQFIFQYYEKEERGRGNFPDRFSARQFPNYSSELNVNALLLGDSALYLCASSFPQGQDTEAFFGQGTRLTVV.